This TCR beta chain was sequenced in a study of cytomegalovirus exposure and HLA in healthy donors (dated by TCRdb to 2016 to 2017). Turning to the overall study: An earlier analysis of fewer than 750 of the donors reported around 280 Gb of sequence data and 95 million to 120 million unique TCR beta sequences obtained from around 170 million T cells. Around 330 gigabases of sequencing data and roughly 80 million unique TCR sequences made up an early release that covered approximately 700 HLA-typed donors. Among the approximately 420 genotyped donors, 81% belonged to the genetic ancestry cluster associated with self-reported Caucasian donors. The study aimed to test whether cataloging public T cell receptors could reveal signatures of past pathogen exposure. Using immunosequencing, the study profiled T cell repertoires from 550 to 750 subjects and related those repertoires to cytomegalovirus serostatus. A separate validation cohort of roughly 110 different subjects was used in addition to the roughly 640-subject first cohort. To predict cytomegalovirus infection status, the study brought together high-throughput TCR immunosequencing, statistical association of individual TCRs with disease status, and machine learning. To study patterns of TCR occurrence, a later analysis re-analyzed previously published TCR beta repertoires from 700 or so donors and added high-resolution HLA genotyping. The later analysis used no new phenotypic data to find candidate immune exposures, relying instead on TCR beta sequences and their occurrence across donors. To decide whether each TCR beta V gene segment behaved as functional or pseudogenic, an earlier analysis of fewer than 750 of the donors relied on high-throughput TCR beta sequencing. Donor age, sex, ethnicity and CMV serostatus were compiled alongside the repertoire data. A later genetic analysis used genome-wide SNP genotypes for 398 of the 666 donors, treating that subset as a discovery cohort. Every repertoire in the discovery cohort had been generated on one and the same sequencing platform. Class I and class II HLA loci were covered by the typing at four-digit resolution. The number of donors typed differed by locus, with about 629-640 for A, B, C, DRB1 and DQB1, approximately 500 for DQA1, about 610 for DPA1, and approximately 470 for DPB1. Roughly five DR-DQ haplotypes were handled as single units for association and clustering, since linkage in the cohort was strong. Among about 400 genotyped donors of the cohort, an average of roughly 230,000 unique TCR beta nucleotide sequences was sequenced per donor, of which about 18% were non-productive. What the study reported, not specific to this receptor: In a later analysis, HLA-associated TCR beta chains were found to be more clonally expanded and to have lower generation probabilities than equally common non-associated chains. An earlier analysis of 587 of the donors showed that most TCR beta V segments appeared in productive rearrangements either about 87% or about 30% of the time, which broadly matched IMGT annotations. Some 16 rarely observed V segments, including chromosome 9 orphons, were excluded from the earlier analysis of approximately 500 of the donors because counts were too low. According to a later analysis, most CMV-associated TCR beta chains appeared to be HLA-restricted, and the HLA associations seemed to be driven largely by CMV exposure. In a later genetic analysis, fewer N-insertions in productive TCRs were reported among donors in an Asian-associated ancestry cluster than the roughly 640-donor mean. The 87-base-pair reads could not distinguish some IMGT-functional V segments, including TRBV6-2 and TRBV6-3, so those segments were excluded. According to a later analysis, TCR association rates differed among HLA loci, with DRB1 alleles showing the most associated TCRs and HLA-C alleles showing the fewest. Cytomegalovirus status was reported to be diagnosed by the classifier with high specificity and sensitivity in both the original and validation cohorts. Strong co-occurrence of HLA alleles, especially DR and DQ, made assigning TCR associations to individual alleles difficult. Roughly uniform sequencing depth across donors was assumed in presence/absence analyses, although this assumption may not hold. A later analysis associated roughly 17,000 TCR beta sequences with specific HLA alleles at a false discovery rate of 0.05. The only immune exposure information available for the cohort was CMV serostatus. Several of the top co-occurrence clusters appeared to be linked to parvovirus B19, influenza, CMV and Epstein-Barr virus, according to a later analysis. A later genetic analysis associated a missense DCLRE1C variant with V-gene and J-gene trimming of TCR beta chains, and an independent cohort replicated the association. Three of the identified cytomegalovirus-associated TCR beta chains were confirmed in vitro to be specific for cytomegalovirus antigens. This cohort had only TCR beta chains sequenced, and the lack of alpha or paired-chain data limited which features could be detected. Correlated functional status among segregating V segments might reflect linkage disequilibrium, but an unknown experimental factor could not be ruled out. Most TCR sequences were observed very rarely across donors, whereas some public TCRs were present in many individuals. A further reported finding was that TCR beta sequences accurately predicted the HLA-A and HLA-B alleles for most subjects in the first cohort. A group of highly shared sequence variants was considered likely to be a technical artifact of the sequencing pipeline. It was suggested by the authors that the approach could potentially be generalized to other disease states and immunological phenotypes. In the study, 150 to 200 TCR beta chains were listed as associated with cytomegalovirus. Because HLA typing was missing for some donors at each locus, association tests included only the typed subset.

As for this clone: The specificity of this receptor is unknown. No base quality values were provided; no much bigger clone lies one nucleotide off.

A distance of 12 bases separates the germline ends of V and J, which lose 6 bases and 9 bases respectively. The germline V gene (reference sequence) sets CDR1 to MNHNY and CDR2 to SVGAGI. From its cysteine to its phenylalanine, the CDR3 spans 12 amino acids. Here the CDR3 DNA is all that survives: 36 bases in frame from base 1. Libraries were constructed by the immunoSEQ multiplex PCR assay. A mixture of 60 forward primers for TCR Vbeta segments and 13 reverse primers for TCR Jbeta segments was used in the multiplex PCR. Amplification of the CDR3 region of rearranged TCR beta genes was performed with a multiplex PCR assay on genomic DNA. The amplified TCR beta libraries were sequenced on the Illumina HiSeq System as 87-base-pair reads. In the original analysis: A later analysis counted about 80 million unique TCR beta chains across the approximately 700 repertoires, and 9 million to 14 million of these chains were shared by at least two donors. Raw reads were error-corrected and collapsed into unique sequences with a nearest-neighbor algorithm that merged closely related sequences to remove PCR and sequencing errors. CDR3 sequences were aligned to IMGT reference sequences to assign V, D and J gene segments. For a sequence to be retained, a match of at least six nucleotides to both a V gene segment and a J gene segment was required. Rearrangements were classified as productive when the CDR3 lacked stop codons and remained in frame with V and J, and all other rearrangements were classified as non-productive. Following IMGT convention, CDR3 was defined as the stretch from the second conserved V-encoded cysteine to the conserved J-encoded phenylalanine. The earlier analysis of about 610 of the donors excluded sequences that lacked an unambiguous match to a single V gene segment. In an earlier analysis of more than 500 of the donors, a V segment was called functional when productive rearrangements were above 56.7%, and segregating when the standard deviation between donors exceeded 5%. To diagnose cytomegalovirus status from the catalog of TCR beta chain sequences, a statistical classification framework was built. In a later analysis, V and J genes were assigned by comparing TCR nucleotide sequences against IMGT/GENE-DB human TR gene sequences. The TCRdist pipeline was used in a later analysis to assign CDR3 sequences and most-parsimonious VDJ recombination scenarios. A later analysis defined each TCR beta chain by its CDR3 amino acid sequence plus V-gene family, and excluded reads lacking a unique V-gene family. In a later analysis, around 600 highly shared, low-generation-probability nucleotide sequences were removed to address suspected cross-contamination and a sequencing artifact. In a later analysis, a clonal expansion index was calculated for each public chain from normalized within-repertoire ranks of inferred template counts. In a later analysis, generation probabilities were computed using a VDJ recombination model fitted to out-of-frame rearrangements, and the results were checked against IGoR. A later analysis scored TCR-TCR, TCR-HLA and TCR-CMV co-occurrence with hypergeometric tests, applying a repertoire-size bias correction to TCR pairs. False discovery rates were estimated in a later analysis by permuting HLA or CMV assignments 20 times. In a later analysis, co-occurring TCRs were grouped with DBSCAN, and TCRdist sequence similarity was added when clustering was performed within HLA-allele-positive subsets. Repertoires with fewer than 30,000 or more than 120,000 public chains were left out of co-occurrence clustering, as were about 5 repertoires with anomalous nucleotide sharing. The table comes from immuneACCESS by way of TCRdb, which keeps in-frame sequences with V and J called. Part of the clones is missing from these tables; in studies checked, under half for an unresolved V gene and the rest for unknown reasons. The V and J calls and clone size come from that table; D and trimming were worked out from the DNA. This sample lists about 190,000 clones; 70% to 80% were detected once. The ten largest clones add up to approximately 2% of the sample.

In total, 630 or so healthy bone marrow donors made up the cohort. At the time of sampling, all cohort members were nominally healthy, though unrecorded immune exposures were likely present. The donor was CMV seropositive and belonged to the group of about 290 seropositive cohort members. Every donor gave a peripheral blood sample, and the peripheral blood mononuclear cells from that sample were used for TCR beta sequencing. Genomic DNA extraction from the blood cell samples was performed with the Qiagen DNeasy Blood Extraction Kit. The TCR comes from a woman under 40 in good health and CMV-seropositive. Recombination joined TRBV6-6 with TRBJ2-1; the D gene assignment is ambiguous. The specimen sequenced was PBMCs. CDR3 sequence: CASSNTHREQFF. The DNA sequence is as follows: TGTGCCAGCAGCAACACCCACCGTGAGCAGTTCTTC.